This T cell receptor (beta chain) was profiled in a study of cytomegalovirus exposure and HLA in healthy donors. The PCR was carried out with 60 Vbeta primers and 13 Jbeta primers. Sequencing used immunoSEQ multiplex PCR; TCRdb keeps in-frame clones, though not all of them. The sample lists 60,000 to 70,000 clones; less than 80% were seen once. Turning to this clone: Its antigen remains unknown.

Germline V gene lookup returns CDR1 LNHDA and CDR2 SQIVND (reference sequence). V dropped 5 bases and J dropped 4; count of bases not matched to a gene: 4. The CDR3 spans 16 residues. Whole-study results and caveats: The study put 150 to 200 TCR beta chains on its list as cytomegalovirus-associated. The HLA-A and HLA-B alleles of most subjects were reportedly predicted accurately from TCR beta sequences. In a later analysis, CMV-associated beta chains were mostly HLA-associated, it appeared.

Sequences were obtained from PBMCs. The sequence was obtained from a man aged 55 to 70 in good health and CMV-seropositive. The V and J genes are TRBV19 and TRBJ2-1; 14 nucleotides match TRBD2. CDR3 sequence (DNA): TGTGCCAGTAGTTTGACTAGCGGGAGGGCATACAATGAGCAGTTCTTC. Amino acids: CASSLTSGRAYNEQFF.